The 5 T cell receptor beta chains presented below share a single source sample, sequenced in a study of T cell repertoires in cytomegalovirus infection. Each CDR3 protein gets one entry after TCRdb re-called the reads with MiXCR. The sample holds about 570,000 distinct CDR3 sequences, around 40% seen once. These TCRs' antigens remain unknown. Source: cultured PBMCs, taken from culture after CMV antigen stimulation. The receptors derive from a human donor in good health (CMV status not recorded). Some clones in this sample may be carry-over from other donors' samples.

This clonotype showed up just a few times. The rearrangement links TRBV6-1 to TRBJ2-4; a weak D match, TRBD1 (5 bases). Germline V gene sequence: CDR1 MNHNS, CDR2 SASEGT. Trimming pared 2 bases from V and 6 bases from J, leaving 14 bases between. This CDR3 contains 15 residues. The chain's CDR3 is CASSEIIRGLNIQYF. The DNA of the CDR3 is TGTGCCAGCAGTGAAATTATTAGGGGCCTAAACATTCAGTACTTC.

V and J are TRBV2 and TRBJ1-2, with 9 bases that match TRBD1. The CDR3 has 15 residues. Germline trimming cut 5 bases from V and 4 bases from J; bases unmatched to any gene: 8. Per germline, CDR1 SNHLY and CDR2 FYNNEI. The CDR3 nucleotides read TGTGCCAGCAGTATGGACAGGGGTCATGCCTATGGCTACACCTTC. Amino acid sequence: CASSMDRGHAYGYTF. The full variable domain, with the rest looked up from reference TRBV2 and TRBJ1-2, is EPEVTQTPSHQVTQMGQEVILRCVPISNHLYFYWYRQILGQKVEFLVSFYNNEISEKSEIFDDQFSVERPDGSNFTLKIRSTKLEDSAMYFCASSMDRGHAYGYTFGSGTRLTVV.

This clonotype was seen only a few times. J is TRBJ2-3 and V is TRBV7-9; D is unclear. Germline lookup yields CDR1 SEHNR and CDR2 FQNEAQ (reference sequence). Deletions cut 5 bases from V and 2 bases from J, with 17 bases between. The CDR3 covers 16 residues. CDR3 sequence (DNA): TGTGCCAGCAGCCCGCGCACAAGGTCTAACACAGATACGCAGTATTTT. Translation gives CASSPRTRSNTDTQYF.

This clonotype appeared a few times. This chain uses TRBV6-1 with TRBJ2-1, with D unresolved. This CDR3 is 14 amino acids long. CDR1 is MNHNS, CDR2 SASEGT, per germline. V gave up 5 bases and J gave up 4 bases, with 12 bases separating them. The CDR3 region is CASSSDVGYNEQFF. The CDR3 nucleotides are TGTGCCAGCAGTTCTGACGTAGGATACAATGAGCAGTTCTTC.

The chain employs TRBV27 and TRBJ2-1; TRBD1 or TRBD2 may be the D gene (7 bases each). The CDR3 totals 14 residues. The V gene's germline CDR1 is MNHEY and CDR2 SMNVEV (reference sequence). V shed 1 base and J shed 10 bases, with 14 bases lying between them. Written as DNA, the CDR3 is TGTGCCAGCAGTTTATACCCCAGGGGGGGGGAGCAGTTCTTC. Encoded protein: CASSLYPRGGEQFF.